What follows is one T cell receptor (beta chain) and its context. Its antigen target is currently unknown. Base-call qualities are not available, and no considerably larger clone is one nucleotide away. In light of the paper, this sample's treatment or condition label describes: live attenuated yellow fever vaccine strain. At each blood-draw timepoint, two biological replicates of bulk PBMCs were obtained. PBMCs were isolated from peripheral blood using a standard Ficoll-Paque protocol. TriZol was used to extract RNA from bulk PBMCs, from CD4 and CD8 fractions, and from dextramer-positive and dextramer-negative fractions. Synthesis of TCR cDNA relied on 5'RACE template switching, a step that introduced a universal primer site along with unique molecular identifiers. Priming for cDNA synthesis came from both the TCR alpha and TCR beta constant segments. Library amplification used two PCR steps, and the second PCR step added sample barcodes and sequencing adapters. Sequencing of libraries was performed on Illumina HiSeq 2500 (2x100 bp) or NovaSeq (2x150 bp). The study's own analysis went as follows. Demultiplexing of reads and collapsing into UMI consensus sequences were performed with MIGEC, and V(D)J alignment was carried out with MiXCR. Vaccine-responding clonotypes were defined with edgeR using replicate PBMC samples, requiring FDR below 0.01 and a log2 fold change above 5 up to day 15. CD4 or CD8 identity was assigned to each bulk clonotype according to whether the clonotype was present at higher abundance in the sequenced CD4 repertoire or the sequenced CD8 repertoire. TCRdb itself trimmed the public reads at Q25 with fastp, ran MiXCR and retained productive beta chains. Rows merge per CDR3 protein into single entries with the most common DNA and genes. These V and J calls are TCRdb output, not the study's own analysis. Present in this sample are 450,000 to 550,000 distinct CDR3 sequences, 15% to 20% of which were seen just once. The ten most abundant clones make up roughly an eighth of the sample.

The data belong to a study of T cells after yellow fever vaccination (dated by TCRdb to the late 2010s). About the full investigation: The SMART-Seq v4 Ultra Low Input RNA kit was used to prepare libraries from fractions with low cell numbers. To follow T-cell clones before and after both primary and booster YFV17D yellow fever vaccination, bulk TCR alpha and beta repertoires underwent longitudinal sequencing. The cohort comprised two healthy male donors, one aged 18 to 30 and one aged 30 to 40 years. Bulk PBMC replicates and cell subsets were isolated from blood drawn at multiple timepoints before and after both primary and secondary immunization.

The investigation overall reported the following: The secondary T-cell response was weaker than the primary response but faster, peaking on day 5 instead of day 15. Only a couple of donors were included in the study, so the extent to which the findings can be generalized is limited. FACS-sorted repertoires could contain abundant contaminating clonotypes from the bulk population, so computational filtering was required. A small share of clonotypes was detected in both CD4 and CD8 compartments, with the overlap likely arising from convergent recombination. After the booster, most of the clones that had expanded following primary vaccination were detected again (roughly 96% of CD4 and 80% to 90% of CD8), which suggests that memory was broadly maintained.

CDR1 and CDR2 are drawn from the germline V gene (reference sequence): DFQATT, SNEGSKA. The CDR3 sequence holds 14 residues, the cysteine and phenylalanine included. Left in the record is the CDR3 DNA by itself, 42 bases read in frame from the first base. The germline V end is reduced by 3 bases and the J end by 8 bases; junction bases left unmatched: 9. This receptor chain uses TRBV20-1 and TRBJ2-4, and 8 junctional nucleotides match TRBD1. This receptor was identified in a man in his thirties or forties who received the YFV17D yellow fever vaccine. Sequenced here: PBMCs, sampled 15 days after the yellow fever booster vaccination. The DNA is TGCAGTGCTAGCCGGGACAGGACGATATACATTCAGTACTTC. This codes for CSASRDRTIYIQYF.